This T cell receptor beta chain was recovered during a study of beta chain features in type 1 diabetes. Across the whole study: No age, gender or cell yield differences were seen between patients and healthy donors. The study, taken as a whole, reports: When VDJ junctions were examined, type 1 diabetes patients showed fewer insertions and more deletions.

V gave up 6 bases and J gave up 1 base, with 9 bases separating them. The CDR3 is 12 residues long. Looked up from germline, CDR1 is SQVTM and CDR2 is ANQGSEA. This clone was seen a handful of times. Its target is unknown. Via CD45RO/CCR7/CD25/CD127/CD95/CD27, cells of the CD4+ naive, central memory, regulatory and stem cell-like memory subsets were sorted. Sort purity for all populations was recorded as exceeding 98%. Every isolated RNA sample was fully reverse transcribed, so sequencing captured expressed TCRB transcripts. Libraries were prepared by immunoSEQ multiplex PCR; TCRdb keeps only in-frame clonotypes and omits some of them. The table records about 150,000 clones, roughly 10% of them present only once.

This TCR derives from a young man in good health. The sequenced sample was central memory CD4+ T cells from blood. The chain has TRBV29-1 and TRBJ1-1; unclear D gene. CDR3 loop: CSVARGNTEAFF. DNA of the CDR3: TGCAGCGTGGCTCGGGGGAACACTGAAGCTTTCTTT.